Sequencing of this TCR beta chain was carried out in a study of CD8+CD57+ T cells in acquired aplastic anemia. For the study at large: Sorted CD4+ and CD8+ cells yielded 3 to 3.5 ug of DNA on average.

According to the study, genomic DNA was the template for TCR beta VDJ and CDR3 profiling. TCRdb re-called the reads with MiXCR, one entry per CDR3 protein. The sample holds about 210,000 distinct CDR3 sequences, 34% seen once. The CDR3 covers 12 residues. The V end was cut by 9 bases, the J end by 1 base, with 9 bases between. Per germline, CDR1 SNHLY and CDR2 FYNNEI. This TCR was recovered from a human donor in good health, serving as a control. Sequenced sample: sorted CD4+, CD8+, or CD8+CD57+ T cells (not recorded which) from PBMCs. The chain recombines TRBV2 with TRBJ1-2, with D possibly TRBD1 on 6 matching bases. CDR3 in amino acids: CARKDSNYGYTF. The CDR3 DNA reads TGTGCCAGGAAGGACAGTAACTATGGCTACACCTTC. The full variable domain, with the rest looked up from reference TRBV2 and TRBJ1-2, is EPEVTQTPSHQVTQMGQEVILRCVPISNHLYFYWYRQILGQKVEFLVSFYNNEISEKSEIFDDQFSVERPDGSNFTLKIRSTKLEDSAMYFCARKDSNYGYTFGSGTRLTVV.